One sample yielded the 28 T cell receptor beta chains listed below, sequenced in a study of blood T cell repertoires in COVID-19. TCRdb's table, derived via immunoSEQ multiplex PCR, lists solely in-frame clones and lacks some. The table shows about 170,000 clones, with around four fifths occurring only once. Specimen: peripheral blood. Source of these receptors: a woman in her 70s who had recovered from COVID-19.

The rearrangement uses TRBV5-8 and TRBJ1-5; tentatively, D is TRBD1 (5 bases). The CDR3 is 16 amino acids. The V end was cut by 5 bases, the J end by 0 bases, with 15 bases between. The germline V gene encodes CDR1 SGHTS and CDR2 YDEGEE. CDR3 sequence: CASRPGTPASNQPQHF. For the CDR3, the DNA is TGTGCCAGCAGACCCGGGACTCCCGCTAGCAATCAGCCCCAGCATTTT.

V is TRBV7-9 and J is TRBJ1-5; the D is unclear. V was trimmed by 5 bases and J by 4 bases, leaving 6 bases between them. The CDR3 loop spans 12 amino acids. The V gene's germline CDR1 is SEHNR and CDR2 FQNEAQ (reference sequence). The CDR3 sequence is CASSIRNQPQHF. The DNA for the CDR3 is TGTGCCAGCAGCATCAGGAATCAGCCCCAGCATTTT.

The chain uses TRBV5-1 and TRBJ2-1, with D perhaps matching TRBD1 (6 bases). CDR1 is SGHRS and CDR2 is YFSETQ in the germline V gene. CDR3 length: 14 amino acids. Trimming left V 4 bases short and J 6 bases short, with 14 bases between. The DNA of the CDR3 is TGCGCCAGCAGCCCCGGGACACTAGGCAATGAGCAGTTCTTC. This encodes CASSPGTLGNEQFF.

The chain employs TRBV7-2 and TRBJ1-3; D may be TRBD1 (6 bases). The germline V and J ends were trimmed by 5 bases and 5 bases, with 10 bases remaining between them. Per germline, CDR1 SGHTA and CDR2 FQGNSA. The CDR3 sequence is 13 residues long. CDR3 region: CASSPDRRNTIYF. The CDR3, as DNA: TGTGCCAGCAGCCCTGACAGGCGAAACACCATATATTTT.

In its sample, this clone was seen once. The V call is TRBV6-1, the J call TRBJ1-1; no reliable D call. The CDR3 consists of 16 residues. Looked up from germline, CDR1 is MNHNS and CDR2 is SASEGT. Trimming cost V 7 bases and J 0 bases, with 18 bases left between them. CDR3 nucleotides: TGTGCCAGCACTGAGCAGGCCCTGTGGATGAACACTGAAGCTTTCTTT. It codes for CASTEQALWMNTEAFF.

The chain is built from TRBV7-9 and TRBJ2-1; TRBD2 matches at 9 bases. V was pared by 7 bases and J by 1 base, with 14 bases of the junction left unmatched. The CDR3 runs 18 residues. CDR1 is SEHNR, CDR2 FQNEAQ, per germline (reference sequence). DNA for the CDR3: TGTGCCAGCACCCCTCCCCCTAGCGGGATGAATTCCTACAATGAGCAGTTCTTC. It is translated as CASTPPPSGMNSYNEQFF.

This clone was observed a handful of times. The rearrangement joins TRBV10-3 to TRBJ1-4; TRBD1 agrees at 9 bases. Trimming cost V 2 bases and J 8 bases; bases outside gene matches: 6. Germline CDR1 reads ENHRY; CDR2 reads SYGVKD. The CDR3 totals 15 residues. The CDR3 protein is CAISEGTGRLEKLFF. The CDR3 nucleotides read TGTGCCATCAGTGAGGGGACAGGGCGGTTGGAAAAACTGTTTTTT.

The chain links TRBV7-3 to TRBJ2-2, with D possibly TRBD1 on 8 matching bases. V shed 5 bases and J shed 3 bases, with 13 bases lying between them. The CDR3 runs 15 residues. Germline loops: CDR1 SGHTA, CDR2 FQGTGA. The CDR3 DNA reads TGTGCCAGCAGCGAAACAGGGGGGGACACCGGGGAGCTGTTTTTT. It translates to CASSETGGDTGELFF.

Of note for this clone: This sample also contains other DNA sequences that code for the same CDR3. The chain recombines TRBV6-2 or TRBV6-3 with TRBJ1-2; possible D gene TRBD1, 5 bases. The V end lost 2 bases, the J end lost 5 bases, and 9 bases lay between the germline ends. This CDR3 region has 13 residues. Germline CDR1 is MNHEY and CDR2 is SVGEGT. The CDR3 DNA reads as TGTGCCAGCAGTTACGGGTCAGGGTATGGCTACACCTTC. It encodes CASSYGSGYGYTF.

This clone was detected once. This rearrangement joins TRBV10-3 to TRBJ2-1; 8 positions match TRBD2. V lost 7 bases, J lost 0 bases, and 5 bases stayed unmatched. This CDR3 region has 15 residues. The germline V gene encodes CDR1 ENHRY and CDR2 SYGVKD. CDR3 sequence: CAITPGGASYNEQFF. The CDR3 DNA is TGTGCCATCACCCCGGGGGGGGCCTCCTACAATGAGCAGTTCTTC.

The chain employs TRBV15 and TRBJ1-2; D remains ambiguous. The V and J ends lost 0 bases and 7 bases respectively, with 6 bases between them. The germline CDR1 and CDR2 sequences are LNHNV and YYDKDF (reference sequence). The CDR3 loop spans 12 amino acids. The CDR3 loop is CATSRDTGGYTF. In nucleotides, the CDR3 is TGTGCCACCAGCAGAGACACGGGTGGCTACACCTTC.

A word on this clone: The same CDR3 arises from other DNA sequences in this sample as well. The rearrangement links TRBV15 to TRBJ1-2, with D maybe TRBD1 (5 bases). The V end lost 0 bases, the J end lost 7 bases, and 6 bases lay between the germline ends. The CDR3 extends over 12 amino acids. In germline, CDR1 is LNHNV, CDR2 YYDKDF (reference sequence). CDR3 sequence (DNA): TGTGCCACCAGCAGAGATCAGGGTGGCTACACCTTC. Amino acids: CATSRDQGGYTF.

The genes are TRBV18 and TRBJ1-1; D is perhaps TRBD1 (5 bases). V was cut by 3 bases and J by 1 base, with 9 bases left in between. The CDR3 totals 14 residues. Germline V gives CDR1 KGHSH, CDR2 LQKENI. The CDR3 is CASSPVRANTEAFF. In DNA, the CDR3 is TGTGCCAGCTCACCGGTCAGGGCGAACACTGAAGCTTTCTTT.

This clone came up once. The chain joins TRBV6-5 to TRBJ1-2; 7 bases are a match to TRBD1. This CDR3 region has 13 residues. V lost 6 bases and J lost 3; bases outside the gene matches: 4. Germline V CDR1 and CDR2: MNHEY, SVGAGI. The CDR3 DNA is TGTGCCAGCAGGAGGGACAGCCACTATGGCTACACCTTC. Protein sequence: CASRRDSHYGYTF.

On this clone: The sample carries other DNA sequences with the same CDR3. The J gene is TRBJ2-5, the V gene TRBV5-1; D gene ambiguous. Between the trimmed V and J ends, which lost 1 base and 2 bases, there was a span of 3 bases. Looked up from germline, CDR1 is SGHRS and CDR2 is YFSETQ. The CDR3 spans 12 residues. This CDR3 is CASSLQQETQYF. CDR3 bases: TGCGCCAGCAGCTTGCAACAAGAGACCCAGTACTTC.

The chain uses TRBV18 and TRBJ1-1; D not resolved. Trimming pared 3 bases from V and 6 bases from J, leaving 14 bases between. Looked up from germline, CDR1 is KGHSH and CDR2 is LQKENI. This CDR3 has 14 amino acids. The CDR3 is CASSPPRGDAEAFF. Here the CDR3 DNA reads TGTGCCAGCTCACCGCCCCGGGGAGACGCTGAAGCTTTCTTT.

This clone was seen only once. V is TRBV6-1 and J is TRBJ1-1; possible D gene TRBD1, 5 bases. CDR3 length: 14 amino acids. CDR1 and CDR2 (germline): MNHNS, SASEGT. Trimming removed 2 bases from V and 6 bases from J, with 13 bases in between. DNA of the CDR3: TGTGCCAGCAGTGAACGCGGGTGGGGGGCTGAAGCTTTCTTT. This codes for CASSERGWGAEAFF.

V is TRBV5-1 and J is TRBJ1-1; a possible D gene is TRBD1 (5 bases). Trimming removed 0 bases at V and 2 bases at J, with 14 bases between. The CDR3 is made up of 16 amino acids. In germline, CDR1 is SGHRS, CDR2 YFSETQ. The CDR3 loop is CASSLARARHNTEAFF. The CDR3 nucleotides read TGCGCCAGCAGCTTGGCCAGGGCGCGGCACAACACTGAAGCTTTCTTT.

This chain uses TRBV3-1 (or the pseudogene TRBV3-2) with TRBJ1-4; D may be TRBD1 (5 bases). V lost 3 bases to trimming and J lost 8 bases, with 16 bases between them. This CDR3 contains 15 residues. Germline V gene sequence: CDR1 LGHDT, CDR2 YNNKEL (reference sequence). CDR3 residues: CASSHGGSIREKLFF. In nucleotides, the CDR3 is TGTGCCAGCAGCCACGGGGGAAGTATTCGAGAAAAACTGTTTTTT.

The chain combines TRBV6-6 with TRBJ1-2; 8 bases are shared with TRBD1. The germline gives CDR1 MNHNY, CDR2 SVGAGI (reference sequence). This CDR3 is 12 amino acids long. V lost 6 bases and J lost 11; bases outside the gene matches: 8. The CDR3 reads CASSVTGEGYTF. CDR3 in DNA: TGTGCCAGCAGCGTGACAGGGGAGGGTTACACCTTC.

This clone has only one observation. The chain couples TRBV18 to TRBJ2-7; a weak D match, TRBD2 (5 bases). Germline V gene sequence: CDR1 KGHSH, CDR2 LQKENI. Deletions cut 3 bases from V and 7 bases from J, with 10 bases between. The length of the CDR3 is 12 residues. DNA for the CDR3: TGTGCCAGCTCACCCCGAGGGCTAGAGCAGTACTTC. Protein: CASSPRGLEQYF.

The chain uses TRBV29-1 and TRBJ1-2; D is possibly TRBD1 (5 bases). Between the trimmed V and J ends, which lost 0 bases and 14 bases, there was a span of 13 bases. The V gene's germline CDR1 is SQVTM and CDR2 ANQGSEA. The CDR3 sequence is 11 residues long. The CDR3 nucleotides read TGCAGCGTTGAAGAGGGGCGGATAGGGACCTTC. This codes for CSVEEGRIGTF. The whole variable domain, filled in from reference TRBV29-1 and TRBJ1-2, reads SAVISQKPSRDICQRGTSLTIQCQVDSQVTMMFWYRQQPGQSLTLIATANQGSEATYESGFVIDKFPISRPNLTFSTLTVSNMSPEDSSIYLCSVEEGRIGTFGSGTRLTVV.

The CDR3 loop reads CASKDQGADTQYF. CDR3 sequence (DNA): TGTGCCAGCAAAGACCAGGGGGCAGATACGCAGTATTTT. The J gene is TRBJ2-3, the V gene TRBV6-4; the match to TRBD1 covers 7 bases. The length of the CDR3 is 13 residues. Germline CDR1 MRHNA, CDR2 SNTAGT. Trimming removed 7 bases from V and 4 bases from J; junction bases left unmatched: 5.

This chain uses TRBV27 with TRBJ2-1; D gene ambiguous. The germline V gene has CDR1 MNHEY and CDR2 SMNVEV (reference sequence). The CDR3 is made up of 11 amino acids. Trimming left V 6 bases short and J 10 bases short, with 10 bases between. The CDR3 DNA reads TGTGCCAGCAGCTGGGCCCAGGAGCAGTTCTTC. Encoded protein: CASSWAQEQFF.

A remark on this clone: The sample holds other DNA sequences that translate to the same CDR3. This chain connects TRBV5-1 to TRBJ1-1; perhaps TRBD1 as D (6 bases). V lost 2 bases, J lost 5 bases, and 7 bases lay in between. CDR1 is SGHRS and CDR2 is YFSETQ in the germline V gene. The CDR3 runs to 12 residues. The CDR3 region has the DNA TGCGCCAGCAGCTTTAGGGGGACTGAAGCTTTCTTT. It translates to CASSFRGTEAFF. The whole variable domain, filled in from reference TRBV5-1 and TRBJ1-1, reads KAGVTQTPRYLIKTRGQQVTLSCSPISGHRSVSWYQQTPGQGLQFLFEYFSETQRNKGNFPGRFSGRQFSNSRSEMNVSTLELGDSALYLCASSFRGTEAFFGQGTRLTVV.

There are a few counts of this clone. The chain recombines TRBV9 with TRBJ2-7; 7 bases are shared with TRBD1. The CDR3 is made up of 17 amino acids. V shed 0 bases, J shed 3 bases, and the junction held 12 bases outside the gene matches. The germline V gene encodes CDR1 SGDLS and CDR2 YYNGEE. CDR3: CASSVGVGAGGYYEQYF. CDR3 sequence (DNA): TGTGCCAGCAGCGTAGGAGTGGGGGCAGGGGGTTACTACGAGCAGTACTTC. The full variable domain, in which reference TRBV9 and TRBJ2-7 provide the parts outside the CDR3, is DSGVTQTPKHLITATGQRVTLRCSPRSGDLSVYWYQQSLDQGLQFLIQYYNGEERAKGNILERFSAQQFPDLHSELNLSSLELGDSALYFCASSVGVGAGGYYEQYFGPGTRLTVT.

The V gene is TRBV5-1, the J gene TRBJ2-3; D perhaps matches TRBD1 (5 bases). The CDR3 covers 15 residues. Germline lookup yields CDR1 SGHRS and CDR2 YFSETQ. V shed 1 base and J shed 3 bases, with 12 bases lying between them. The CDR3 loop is CASSLTTGNTDTQYF. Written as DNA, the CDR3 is TGCGCCAGCAGCTTGACCACAGGTAATACAGATACGCAGTATTTT.

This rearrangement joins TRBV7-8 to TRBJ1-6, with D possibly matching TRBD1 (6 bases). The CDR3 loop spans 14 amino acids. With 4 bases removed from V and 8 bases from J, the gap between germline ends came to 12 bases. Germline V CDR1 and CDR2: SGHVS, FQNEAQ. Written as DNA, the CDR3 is TGTGCCAGCAGCTCGACAGGTGGGGATTCACCCCTCCACTTT. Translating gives CASSSTGGDSPLHF.